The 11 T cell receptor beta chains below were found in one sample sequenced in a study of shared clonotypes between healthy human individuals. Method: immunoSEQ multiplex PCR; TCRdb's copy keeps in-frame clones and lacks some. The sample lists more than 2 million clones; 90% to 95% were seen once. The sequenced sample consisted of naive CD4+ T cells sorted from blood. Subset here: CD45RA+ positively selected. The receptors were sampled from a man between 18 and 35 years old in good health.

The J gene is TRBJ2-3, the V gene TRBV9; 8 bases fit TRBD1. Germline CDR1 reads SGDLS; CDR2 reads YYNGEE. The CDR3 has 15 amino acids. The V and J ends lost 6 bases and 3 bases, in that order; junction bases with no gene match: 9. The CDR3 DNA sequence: TGTGCCAGCACCCTCCAGGGGGCAGGTACAGATACGCAGTATTTT. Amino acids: CASTLQGAGTDTQYF.

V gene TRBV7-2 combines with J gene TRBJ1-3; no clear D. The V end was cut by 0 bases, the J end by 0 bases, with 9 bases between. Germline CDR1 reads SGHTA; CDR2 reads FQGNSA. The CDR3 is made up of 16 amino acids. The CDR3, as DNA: TGTGCCAGCAGCTTAGCGTCTGGACCCTCTGGAAACACCATATATTTT. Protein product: CASSLASGPSGNTIYF.

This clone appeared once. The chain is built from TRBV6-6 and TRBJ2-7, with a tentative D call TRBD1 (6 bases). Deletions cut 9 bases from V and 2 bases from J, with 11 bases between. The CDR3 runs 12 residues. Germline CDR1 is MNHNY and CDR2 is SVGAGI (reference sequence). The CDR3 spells CASSGTTYEQYF. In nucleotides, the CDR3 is TGTGCCAGTTCCGGGACAACCTACGAGCAGTACTTC.

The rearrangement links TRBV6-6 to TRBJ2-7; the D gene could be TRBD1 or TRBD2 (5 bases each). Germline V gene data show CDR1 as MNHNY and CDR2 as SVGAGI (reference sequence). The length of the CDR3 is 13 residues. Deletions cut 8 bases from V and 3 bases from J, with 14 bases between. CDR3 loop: CASRDRSLYEQYF. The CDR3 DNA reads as TGTGCCAGCCGGGACCGATCCCTCTACGAGCAGTACTTC.

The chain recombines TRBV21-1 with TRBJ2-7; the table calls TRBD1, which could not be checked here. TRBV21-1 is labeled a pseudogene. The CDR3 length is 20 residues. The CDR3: CASSNPGHPGQRTPNYEQYF. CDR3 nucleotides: TGTGCCAGCAGCAACCCGGGACACCCGGGGCAACGAACTCCAAACTACGAGCAGTACTTC.

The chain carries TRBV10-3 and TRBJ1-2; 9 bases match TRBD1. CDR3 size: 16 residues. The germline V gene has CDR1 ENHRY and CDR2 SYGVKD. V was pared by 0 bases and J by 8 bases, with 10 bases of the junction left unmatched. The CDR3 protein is CAISESGQGLLLGYTF. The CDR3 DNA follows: TGTGCCATCAGTGAGTCGGGACAGGGTCTTCTATTAGGCTACACCTTC.

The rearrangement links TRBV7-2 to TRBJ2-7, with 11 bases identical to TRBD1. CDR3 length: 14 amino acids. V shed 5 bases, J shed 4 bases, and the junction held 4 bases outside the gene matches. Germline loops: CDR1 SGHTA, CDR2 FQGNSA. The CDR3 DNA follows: TGTGCCAGCAGCATCGGACAGGGGGCATACGAGCAGTACTTC. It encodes CASSIGQGAYEQYF.

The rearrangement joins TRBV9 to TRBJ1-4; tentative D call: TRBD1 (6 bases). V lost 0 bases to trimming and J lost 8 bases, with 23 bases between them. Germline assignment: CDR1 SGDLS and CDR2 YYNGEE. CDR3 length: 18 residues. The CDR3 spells CASSVGGKTGTSSEKLFF. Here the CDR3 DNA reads TGTGCCAGCAGCGTAGGGGGAAAAACCGGGACATCTAGCGAAAAACTGTTTTTT.

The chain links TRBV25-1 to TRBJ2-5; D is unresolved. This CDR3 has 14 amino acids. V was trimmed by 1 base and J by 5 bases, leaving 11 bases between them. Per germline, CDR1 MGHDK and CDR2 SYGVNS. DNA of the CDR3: TGTGCCAGCAGTGAATGGGGTCAAGCGGAGACCCAGTACTTC. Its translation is CASSEWGQAETQYF.

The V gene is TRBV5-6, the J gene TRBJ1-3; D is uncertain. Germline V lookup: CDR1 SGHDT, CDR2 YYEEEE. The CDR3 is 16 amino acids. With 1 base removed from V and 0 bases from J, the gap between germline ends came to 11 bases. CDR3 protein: CASSLFVQSSGNTIYF. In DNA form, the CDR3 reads TGTGCCAGCAGCTTGTTCGTCCAGAGCTCTGGAAACACCATATATTTT.

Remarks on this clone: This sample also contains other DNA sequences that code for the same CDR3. The CDR3 is CASSLAGTGQETQYF. For the CDR3, the DNA is TGCGCCAGCAGCTTGGCGGGGACAGGGCAAGAGACCCAGTACTTC. The chain is built from TRBV5-1 and TRBJ2-5; 9 nucleotides match TRBD1. V trimming: 0 bases; J trimming: 2 bases; junction bases outside the gene matches: 2. This CDR3 spans 15 amino acids. In germline, CDR1 is SGHRS, CDR2 YFSETQ. The whole variable domain, filled in from reference TRBV5-1 and TRBJ2-5, reads KAGVTQTPRYLIKTRGQQVTLSCSPISGHRSVSWYQQTPGQGLQFLFEYFSETQRNKGNFPGRFSGRQFSNSRSEMNVSTLELGDSALYLCASSLAGTGQETQYFGPGTRLLVL.